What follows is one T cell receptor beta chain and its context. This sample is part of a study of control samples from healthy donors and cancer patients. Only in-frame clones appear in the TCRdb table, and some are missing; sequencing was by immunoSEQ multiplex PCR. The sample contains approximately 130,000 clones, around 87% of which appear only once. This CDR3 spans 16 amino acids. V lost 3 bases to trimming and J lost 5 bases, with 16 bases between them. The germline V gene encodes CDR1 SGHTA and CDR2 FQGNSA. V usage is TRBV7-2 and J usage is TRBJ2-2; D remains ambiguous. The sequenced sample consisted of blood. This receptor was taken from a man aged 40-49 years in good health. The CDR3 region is CASSFGPTRLTGELFF. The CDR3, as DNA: TGTGCCAGCAGCTTTGGGCCCACTCGACTTACCGGGGAGCTGTTTTTT.